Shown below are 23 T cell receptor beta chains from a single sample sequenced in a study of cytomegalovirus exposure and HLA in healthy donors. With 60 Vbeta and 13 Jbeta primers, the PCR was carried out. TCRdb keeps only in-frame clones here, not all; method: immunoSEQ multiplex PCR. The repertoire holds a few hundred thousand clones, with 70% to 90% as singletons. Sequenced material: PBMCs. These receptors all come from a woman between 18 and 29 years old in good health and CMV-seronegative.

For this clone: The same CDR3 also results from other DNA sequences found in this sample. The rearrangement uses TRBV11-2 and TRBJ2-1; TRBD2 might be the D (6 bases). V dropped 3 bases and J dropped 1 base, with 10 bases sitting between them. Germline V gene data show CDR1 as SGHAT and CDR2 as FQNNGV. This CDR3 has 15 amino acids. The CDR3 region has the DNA TGTGCCAGCAGCTTGGGGGGAGGATCCTACAATGAGCAGTTCTTC. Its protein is CASSLGGGSYNEQFF.

This CDR3 reads CAWSADYPEQFF. CDR3 in DNA: TGTGCCTGGAGTGCTGACTACCCAGAGCAGTTCTTC. The rearrangement uses TRBV30 and TRBJ2-1, with D perhaps TRBD2 (5 bases). The CDR3 has 12 amino acids. CDR1 is GTSNPN, CDR2 SVGIG, per germline (reference sequence). V lost 1 base and J lost 10, with 11 bases in between.

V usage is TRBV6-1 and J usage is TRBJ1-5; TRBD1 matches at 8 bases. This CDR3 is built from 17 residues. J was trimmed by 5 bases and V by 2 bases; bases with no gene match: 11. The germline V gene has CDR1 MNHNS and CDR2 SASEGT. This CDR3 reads CASSEMPYRGGYQPQHF. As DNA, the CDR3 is TGTGCCAGCAGTGAAATGCCATACAGGGGGGGTTATCAGCCCCAGCATTTT.

CDR3 region: CASSLEQGAYNEQFF. CDR3 nucleotides: TGTGCCAGCAGCTTAGAACAGGGCGCGTACAATGAGCAGTTCTTC. The chain combines TRBV7-6 with TRBJ2-1; maybe TRBD1 (6 bases). This CDR3 is 15 amino acids long. CDR1 is SGHVS, CDR2 FNYEAQ, per germline. V lost 1 base to trimming and J lost 4 bases, with 11 bases between them.

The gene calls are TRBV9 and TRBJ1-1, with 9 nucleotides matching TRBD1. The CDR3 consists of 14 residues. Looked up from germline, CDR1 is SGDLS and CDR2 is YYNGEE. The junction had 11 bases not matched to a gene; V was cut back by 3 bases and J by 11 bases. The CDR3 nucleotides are TGTGCCAGCAGCGCCGGGACAGGGAAAGTTTATGCTTTCTTT. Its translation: CASSAGTGKVYAFF.

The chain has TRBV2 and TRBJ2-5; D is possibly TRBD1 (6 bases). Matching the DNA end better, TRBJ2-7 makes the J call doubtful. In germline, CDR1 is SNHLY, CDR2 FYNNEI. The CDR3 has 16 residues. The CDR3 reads CASSETGQPGAYEQYF. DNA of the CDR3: TGTGCCAGCAGTGAAACCGGACAGCCCGGAGCCTACGAGCAGTACTTC.

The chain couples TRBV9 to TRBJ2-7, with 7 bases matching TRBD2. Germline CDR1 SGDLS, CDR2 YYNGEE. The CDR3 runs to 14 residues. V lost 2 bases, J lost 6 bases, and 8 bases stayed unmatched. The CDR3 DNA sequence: TGTGCCAGCAGCGTGCGGGGGAACAGTCCCGAGCAGTACTTC. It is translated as CASSVRGNSPEQYF. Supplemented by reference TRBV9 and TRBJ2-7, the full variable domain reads DSGVTQTPKHLITATGQRVTLRCSPRSGDLSVYWYQQSLDQGLQFLIQYYNGEERAKGNILERFSAQQFPDLHSELNLSSLELGDSALYFCASSVRGNSPEQYFGPGTRLTVT.

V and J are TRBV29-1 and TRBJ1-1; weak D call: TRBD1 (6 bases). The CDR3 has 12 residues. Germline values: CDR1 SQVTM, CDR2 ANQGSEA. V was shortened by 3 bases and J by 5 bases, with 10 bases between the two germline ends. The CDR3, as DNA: TGCAGCGTTGAGGGCAGGGGTACTGAAGCTTTCTTT. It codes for CSVEGRGTEAFF.

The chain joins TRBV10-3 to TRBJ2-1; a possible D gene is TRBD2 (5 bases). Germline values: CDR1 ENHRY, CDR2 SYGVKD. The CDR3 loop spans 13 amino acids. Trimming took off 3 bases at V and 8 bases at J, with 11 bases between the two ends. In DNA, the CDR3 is TGTGCCATCAGTGATCGGCTAGCAGATGAGCAGTTCTTC. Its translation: CAISDRLADEQFF.

CDR3: CASTRQAFNEQFF. The CDR3 coding sequence is TGTGCCAGCACCCGACAGGCCTTCAATGAGCAGTTCTTC. The chain carries TRBV2 and TRBJ2-1, with D perhaps TRBD1 (6 bases). Per germline, CDR1 SNHLY and CDR2 FYNNEI. V gave up 7 bases and J gave up 6 bases, with 13 bases separating them. The CDR3 totals 13 residues.

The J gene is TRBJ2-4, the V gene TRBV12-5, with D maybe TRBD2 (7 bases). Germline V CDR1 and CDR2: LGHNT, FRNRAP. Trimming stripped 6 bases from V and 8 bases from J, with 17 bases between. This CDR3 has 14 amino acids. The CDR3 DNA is TGTGCTAGTGGCTGGGAGGGGGGGCAAGACATTCAGTACTTC. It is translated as CASGWEGGQDIQYF.

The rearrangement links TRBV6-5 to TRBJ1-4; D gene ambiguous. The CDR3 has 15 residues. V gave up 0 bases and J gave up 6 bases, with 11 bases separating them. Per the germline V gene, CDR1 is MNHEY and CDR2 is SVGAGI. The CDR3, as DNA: TGTGCCAGCAGTTACTCGATGGGTGGAGATGAAAAACTGTTTTTT. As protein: CASSYSMGGDEKLFF.

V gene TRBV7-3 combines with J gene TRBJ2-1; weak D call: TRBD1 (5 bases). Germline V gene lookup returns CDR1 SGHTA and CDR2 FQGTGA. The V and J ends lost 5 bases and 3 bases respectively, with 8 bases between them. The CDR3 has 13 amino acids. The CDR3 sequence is CASSNQGYNEQFF. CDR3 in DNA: TGTGCCAGCAGCAACCAGGGCTACAATGAGCAGTTCTTC.

The CDR3 DNA reads TGTGCCAGCAGTTTCGGTGCGGGGGGGCGGGGGACCCAGTACTTC. This sequence encodes CASSFGAGGRGTQYF. This sequence joins TRBV27 and TRBJ2-5; 9 bases are a match to TRBD2. Germline V lookup: CDR1 MNHEY, CDR2 SMNVEV (reference sequence). Trimming took 3 bases from V and 7 from J; bases not matched to a gene: 9. The CDR3 totals 15 residues.

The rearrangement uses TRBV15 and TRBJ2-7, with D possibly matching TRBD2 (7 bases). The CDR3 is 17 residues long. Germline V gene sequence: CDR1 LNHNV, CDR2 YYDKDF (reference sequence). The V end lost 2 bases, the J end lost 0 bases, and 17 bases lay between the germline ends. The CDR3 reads CATSRPSGGASSYEQYF. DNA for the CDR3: TGTGCCACCAGCAGACCGAGTGGGGGGGCAAGCTCCTACGAGCAGTACTTC.

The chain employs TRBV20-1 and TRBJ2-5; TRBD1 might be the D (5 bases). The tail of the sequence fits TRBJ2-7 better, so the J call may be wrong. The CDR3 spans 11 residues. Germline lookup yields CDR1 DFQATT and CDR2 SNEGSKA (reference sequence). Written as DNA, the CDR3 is TGCAGTGCTTTCGACAGCTACGAGCAGTACTTC. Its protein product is CSAFDSYEQYF.

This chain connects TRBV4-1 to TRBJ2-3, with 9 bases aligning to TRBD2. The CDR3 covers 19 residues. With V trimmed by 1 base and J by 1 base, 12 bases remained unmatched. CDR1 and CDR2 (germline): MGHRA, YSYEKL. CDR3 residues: CASSQAATSGILRTDTQYF. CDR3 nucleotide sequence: TGCGCCAGCAGCCAAGCCGCGACTAGCGGTATACTCCGCACAGATACGCAGTATTTT.

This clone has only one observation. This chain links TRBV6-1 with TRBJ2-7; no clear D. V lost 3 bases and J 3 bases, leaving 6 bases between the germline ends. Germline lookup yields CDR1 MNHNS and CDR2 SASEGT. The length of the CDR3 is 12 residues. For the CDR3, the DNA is TGTGCCAGCAGTGACAGAATCTACGAGCAGTACTTC. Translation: CASSDRIYEQYF.

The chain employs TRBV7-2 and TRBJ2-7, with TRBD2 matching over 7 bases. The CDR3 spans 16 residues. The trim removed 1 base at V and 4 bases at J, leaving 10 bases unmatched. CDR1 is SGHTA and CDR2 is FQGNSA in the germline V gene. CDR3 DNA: TGTGCCAGCAGCTTAGGACCGGGACTACCTCCTTACGAGCAGTACTTC. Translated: CASSLGPGLPPYEQYF.

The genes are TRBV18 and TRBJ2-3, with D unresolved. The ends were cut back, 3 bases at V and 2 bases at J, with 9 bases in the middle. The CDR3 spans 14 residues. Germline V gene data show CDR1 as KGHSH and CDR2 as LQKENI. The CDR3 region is CASSPGLITDTQYF. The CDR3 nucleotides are TGTGCCAGCTCACCGGGCCTAATCACAGATACGCAGTATTTT.

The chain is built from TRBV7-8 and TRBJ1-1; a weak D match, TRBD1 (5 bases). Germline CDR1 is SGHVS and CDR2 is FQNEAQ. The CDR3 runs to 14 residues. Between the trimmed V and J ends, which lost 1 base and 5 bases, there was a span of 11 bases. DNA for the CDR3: TGTGCCAGCAGCTTAGAGAAGGAGGGGACTGAAGCTTTCTTT. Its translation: CASSLEKEGTEAFF.

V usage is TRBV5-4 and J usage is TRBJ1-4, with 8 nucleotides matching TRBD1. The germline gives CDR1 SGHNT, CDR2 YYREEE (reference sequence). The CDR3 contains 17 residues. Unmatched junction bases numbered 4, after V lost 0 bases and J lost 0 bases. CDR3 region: CASSLEGRGPTNEKLFF. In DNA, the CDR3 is TGTGCCAGCAGCTTGGAAGGCAGGGGGCCAACTAATGAAAAACTGTTTTTT.

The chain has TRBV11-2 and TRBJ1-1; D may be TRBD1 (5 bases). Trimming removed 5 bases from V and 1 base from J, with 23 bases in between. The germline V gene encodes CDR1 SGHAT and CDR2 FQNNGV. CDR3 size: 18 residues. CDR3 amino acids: CASSITHGFGGGNTEAFF. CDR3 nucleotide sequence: TGTGCCAGCAGCATCACTCACGGGTTCGGCGGGGGGAACACTGAAGCTTTCTTT.